Following are 10 T cell receptor beta chains from one sample sequenced in a study of cytomegalovirus exposure and HLA in healthy donors. The PCR used 60 Vbeta and 13 Jbeta primers. Method: immunoSEQ multiplex PCR; TCRdb's copy keeps in-frame clones and lacks some. The sample consists of roughly 90,000 clones, around 79% of them appearing once. Material for sequencing was PBMCs. The receptors derive from a woman in her forties in good health and CMV-seropositive.

This clone appeared once. The chain links TRBV19 to TRBJ2-1, with 13 bases lining up with TRBD2. The V gene end was trimmed by 4 bases and the J gene end by 7 bases; junction bases not matched to a gene: 7. The CDR3 covers 16 residues. The germline CDR1 and CDR2 sequences are LNHDA and SQIVND (reference sequence). CDR3 nucleotide sequence: TGTGCCAGTAGTACAACGGGACTAGCGGGGTATAATGAGCAGTTCTTC. It encodes CASSTTGLAGYNEQFF.

The chain links TRBV6-5 to TRBJ2-1; D is ambiguous. This CDR3 is 12 amino acids long. Germline V gene data show CDR1 as MNHEY and CDR2 as SVGAGI. V dropped 3 bases and J dropped 6 bases, with 6 bases sitting between them. CDR3 bases: TGTGCCAGCAGTTATCCAGGCAATGAGCAGTTCTTC. Amino acids: CASSYPGNEQFF.

The chain uses TRBV27 and TRBJ2-5; no clear D. The CDR3 covers 13 residues. Germline values: CDR1 MNHEY, CDR2 SMNVEV (reference sequence). Deletions cut 2 bases from V and 0 bases from J, with 4 bases between. DNA for the CDR3: TGTGCCAGCAGTTTAAACAACCAAGAGACCCAGTACTTC. This sequence encodes CASSLNNQETQYF.

The chain employs TRBV11-1 and TRBJ2-1; a weak D match, TRBD1 (6 bases). V lost 1 base and J 5 bases, leaving 9 bases between the germline ends. The V gene's germline CDR1 is SGHAT and CDR2 FQDESV (reference sequence). This CDR3 has 14 residues. The CDR3 DNA reads TGTGCCAGCAGCTTAGGACAGGCTGACAATGAGCAGTTCTTC. As protein: CASSLGQADNEQFF.

CDR3 sequence: CSRGFRAEAFF. CDR3 coding DNA: TGCAGTAGGGGGTTTCGGGCTGAAGCTTTCTTT. The chain is built from TRBV20-1 and TRBJ1-1, with D tentatively TRBD1 (6 bases). The CDR3 is made up of 11 amino acids. The V gene lost 8 bases and the J gene lost 6 bases, with 13 bases spanning the gap. Germline-derived CDR1 and CDR2 are DFQATT and SNEGSKA (reference sequence).

The rearrangement links TRBV7-8 to TRBJ2-5, with D possibly being TRBD1 (6 bases). V shed 5 bases and J shed 2 bases, with 15 bases lying between them. Germline assignment: CDR1 SGHVS and CDR2 FQNEAQ. The CDR3 is 15 residues long. Written as DNA, the CDR3 is TGTGCCAGCAGCCCAGGGGCGTACGGGCAAGAGACCCAGTACTTC. Translated, it gives CASSPGAYGQETQYF.

This clone appeared a single time. This is likely a read error, given that the CDR3 carries no conserved phenylalanine or tryptophan at its end. The CDR3 sequence: CASSSRTTGVNEQYL. The CDR3 coding sequence is TGTGCCAGCAGCTCCCGTACGACAGGGGTAAACGAGCAGTACCTC. This sequence joins TRBV7-2 and TRBJ2-7; TRBD1 matches at 8 bases. The CDR3 spans 15 residues. Germline trimming cut 4 bases from V and 5 bases from J; bases unmatched to any gene: 10. Germline assignment: CDR1 SGHTA and CDR2 FQGNSA.

The chain uses TRBV19 and TRBJ2-5; TRBD2 is a possible D gene (5 bases). V shed 4 bases and J shed 4 bases, with 13 bases lying between them. The germline gives CDR1 LNHDA, CDR2 SQIVND (reference sequence). The CDR3 runs 14 residues. CDR3 DNA sequence: TGTGCCAGTAGTAACGGCAATGAGGGAGAGACCCAGTACTTC. This encodes CASSNGNEGETQYF.

V gene TRBV7-2 combines with J gene TRBJ1-3; D is perhaps TRBD1 (5 bases). There are 15 residues in the CDR3. Germline V gives CDR1 SGHTA, CDR2 FQGNSA. Trimming left V 1 base short and J 4 bases short, with 11 bases between. CDR3: CASSLDLRVGNTIYF. The DNA for the CDR3 is TGTGCCAGCAGCTTAGATCTCAGGGTCGGAAACACCATATATTTT.

The gene calls are TRBV6-5 and TRBJ2-3, with D maybe TRBD1 (6 bases). The CDR3 has 15 amino acids. V lost 10 bases and J 2 bases, leaving 19 bases between the germline ends. In germline, CDR1 is MNHEY, CDR2 SVGAGI. CDR3 sequence: CATQGLQGFTDTQYF. In DNA form, the CDR3 reads TGTGCCACCCAAGGGTTACAGGGATTCACAGATACGCAGTATTTT.